These T cell receptor beta chains were read from a single sample in a study of T-cell memory formation after mild COVID-19. TCRdb reprocessed the 5' RACE reads via MiXCR and lists one record per CDR3 protein. The data contain about 350,000 distinct CDR3 sequences, roughly 13% of them singletons. The sequencing input was PBMCs or a T cell subset sorted from them (not recorded which). Receptor source: a young man who had mild COVID-19 (a few samples of this study predate the infection). Cell type and time point are not known. Both conserved end residues are part of each CDR3. D genes are given only for firm matches. A clone size is listed for some rows: how often the clone was seen (once, few, many), or a class if it is expanded.

v_call: TRBV6-5; d_call: TRBD2; clone_size: .; j_call: TRBJ2-1; cdr3_nt: TGTGCCAGCAGTTCTGCGTCTAGCGGGGGCCTTAATGGGGAGCAGTTCTTC; cdr3_aa: CASSSASSGGLNGEQFF
v_call: TRBV18; d_call: .; clone_size: .; j_call: TRBJ1-4; cdr3_nt: TGTGCCAGCTCATCCCAGGGAGATGAAAAACTGTTTTTT; cdr3_aa: CASSSQGDEKLFF
v_call: TRBV5-1; d_call: .; clone_size: few; j_call: TRBJ1-2; cdr3_nt: TGCGCCAGCAGCTTGGAGACAGGCCGGCGGGGCTACACCTTC; cdr3_aa: CASSLETGRRGYTF
v_call: TRBV6-2/TRBV6-3; d_call: .; clone_size: .; j_call: TRBJ2-3; cdr3_nt: TGTGCCAGCAGACATCGACTATCAGATACGCAGTATTTT; cdr3_aa: CASRHRLSDTQYF
v_call: TRBV5-1; d_call: .; clone_size: many; j_call: TRBJ2-2; cdr3_nt: TGCGCCAGCAGCTTGGGGACAACGAACACCGGGGAGCTGTTTTTT; cdr3_aa: CASSLGTTNTGELFF
v_call: TRBV7-2; d_call: .; clone_size: few; j_call: TRBJ1-5; cdr3_nt: TGTGCCAGCAGCTTAGTGGGGGGTCAGCCCCAGCATTTT; cdr3_aa: CASSLVGGQPQHF
v_call: TRBV12-3/TRBV12-4; d_call: TRBD2; clone_size: many; j_call: TRBJ2-1; cdr3_nt: TGTGCCAGCAGTTTCCGAGCGGGGGAGCACAATGAGCAGTTCTTC; cdr3_aa: CASSFRAGEHNEQFF
v_call: TRBV29-1; d_call: .; clone_size: few; j_call: TRBJ1-5; cdr3_nt: TGCAGCGTCCAGGGAGATGGCAATCAGCCCCAGCATTTT; cdr3_aa: CSVQGDGNQPQHF
v_call: TRBV6-2/TRBV6-3; d_call: .; clone_size: .; j_call: TRBJ2-1; cdr3_nt: TGTGCCAGCAGTTACTCGACCTTCCAGTTCTTC; cdr3_aa: CASSYSTFQFF
v_call: TRBV20-1; d_call: .; clone_size: few; j_call: TRBJ2-7; cdr3_nt: TGCAGTGGGGCAGGGAACAGCTACGAGCAGTACTTC; cdr3_aa: CSGAGNSYEQYF
v_call: TRBV19; d_call: .; clone_size: few; j_call: TRBJ2-7; cdr3_nt: TGTGCCAGTAGTAAGGACGAGTACGAGCAGTACTTC; cdr3_aa: CASSKDEYEQYF
v_call: TRBV6-5; d_call: .; clone_size: .; j_call: TRBJ2-7; cdr3_nt: TGTGACAGGGAAACGTACGAGCAGTACTTC; cdr3_aa: CDRETYEQYF
v_call: TRBV7-2; d_call: TRBD2; clone_size: many; j_call: TRBJ2-3; cdr3_nt: TGTGCCAGCAGCTTACCGCGGGGGGGCCGGGGCACAGATACGCAGTATTTT; cdr3_aa: CASSLPRGGRGTDTQYF
v_call: TRBV9; d_call: TRBD1; clone_size: few; j_call: TRBJ1-4; cdr3_nt: TGTGCCAGCAGCGTAGGACATAGGGGGCGCGGGGAAAAACTGTTTTTT; cdr3_aa: CASSVGHRGRGEKLFF
v_call: TRBV3-1; d_call: TRBD2; clone_size: many; j_call: TRBJ2-1; cdr3_nt: TGTGCCAGCAGCCCTGGACTAGCGGGGGGTCTCAGCTCCTACAATGAGCAGTTCTTC; cdr3_aa: CASSPGLAGGLSSYNEQFF
v_call: TRBV12-3/TRBV12-4; d_call: .; clone_size: few; j_call: TRBJ2-2; cdr3_nt: TGTGCCAGCAGTCGACTAGTTTGGGGTGCCGGGGAGCTGTTTTTT; cdr3_aa: CASSRLVWGAGELFF
v_call: TRBV6-5; d_call: .; clone_size: few; j_call: TRBJ2-1; cdr3_nt: TGTGCCAGCAGTTACTCCGCGGGGGCCGCGAGCTCCTACAATGAGCAGTTCTTC; cdr3_aa: CASSYSAGAASSYNEQFF
v_call: TRBV29-1; d_call: TRBD1; clone_size: .; j_call: TRBJ2-7; cdr3_nt: TGCAGCGTTGAAGGACAGGGTGGGTCCTACGAGCAGTACTTC; cdr3_aa: CSVEGQGGSYEQYF
v_call: TRBV5-1; d_call: .; clone_size: many; j_call: TRBJ2-1; cdr3_nt: TGCGCCAGCAGCTTGGGATTCGGAGGGAGCTCCTACAATGAGCAGTTCTTC; cdr3_aa: CASSLGFGGSSYNEQFF
v_call: TRBV15; d_call: TRBD1; clone_size: .; j_call: TRBJ2-5; cdr3_nt: TGTGCCACCAGCGGGGACAGCCAAGAGACCCAGTACTTC; cdr3_aa: CATSGDSQETQYF
v_call: TRBV28; d_call: .; clone_size: many; j_call: TRBJ2-1; cdr3_nt: TGTGCCAGCACCCCTAGGGCTAGCCGGGGGGCGTCCTACAATGAGCAGTTCTTC; cdr3_aa: CASTPRASRGASYNEQFF
v_call: TRBV4-1; d_call: .; clone_size: .; j_call: TRBJ1-3; cdr3_nt: TGCGCCAGCAGCCAAGTAGGGGCCTGGAACACCATATATTTT; cdr3_aa: CASSQVGAWNTIYF
v_call: TRBV6-5; d_call: .; clone_size: few; j_call: TRBJ1-1; cdr3_nt: TGTGCCAGCAGTTACTTCAGGGGATGGTGGACTGAAGCTTTCTTT; cdr3_aa: CASSYFRGWWTEAFF
v_call: TRBV4-3; d_call: TRBD1; clone_size: .; j_call: TRBJ1-2; cdr3_nt: TGCGCCAGCAGCCAGCTAAAAACAGGGGGGGATGGCTACACCTTC; cdr3_aa: CASSQLKTGGDGYTF
v_call: TRBV12-3/TRBV12-4; d_call: .; clone_size: few; j_call: TRBJ1-1; cdr3_nt: TGTGCCAGCAGTTTCGGTTTGGGAGTGAACACTGAAGCTTTCTTT; cdr3_aa: CASSFGLGVNTEAFF
v_call: TRBV27; d_call: .; clone_size: few; j_call: TRBJ2-3; cdr3_nt: TGTGCCAGCAGTCCACGTGTACTCGTCCCGTTAAATACGCAGTATTTT; cdr3_aa: CASSPRVLVPLNTQYF
v_call: TRBV9; d_call: .; clone_size: few; j_call: TRBJ2-3; cdr3_nt: TGTGCCAGCAGCGTAGAAGGGCAGGGGAGTCGGGATACGCAGTATTTT; cdr3_aa: CASSVEGQGSRDTQYF
v_call: TRBV20-1; d_call: .; clone_size: .; j_call: TRBJ2-5; cdr3_nt: TGCAGTGCTTCGACCCTTCAAGAGACCCAGTACTTC; cdr3_aa: CSASTLQETQYF
v_call: TRBV27; d_call: .; clone_size: few; j_call: TRBJ1-6; cdr3_nt: TGTGCCAGCAGTCCCTGGGGGCCGGCTACCCTCCACTTT; cdr3_aa: CASSPWGPATLHF
v_call: TRBV12-3/TRBV12-4; d_call: .; clone_size: .; j_call: TRBJ1-1; cdr3_nt: TGTGCCAGCAGTTTCTGGGGGCGGGGAGGGATGATAGGGGACACTGAAGCTTTCTTT; cdr3_aa: CASSFWGRGGMIGDTEAFF
v_call: TRBV20-1; d_call: .; clone_size: few; j_call: TRBJ2-7; cdr3_nt: TGCAGTGCTATAACGGGGGCGACAGGCCCCCTCAGCTCCTACGAGCAGTACTTC; cdr3_aa: CSAITGATGPLSSYEQYF
v_call: TRBV14; d_call: .; clone_size: few; j_call: TRBJ1-4; cdr3_nt: TGTGCCAGCAGCCAAATGAACAGTCTGGGGGAGGAACTGTTTTTT; cdr3_aa: CASSQMNSLGEELFF
v_call: TRBV7-2; d_call: .; clone_size: .; j_call: TRBJ2-7; cdr3_nt: TGTGCCAGCAGCCCAACGGGACACCAATACTCCTACGAGCAGTACTTC; cdr3_aa: CASSPTGHQYSYEQYF
v_call: TRBV7-8; d_call: .; clone_size: few; j_call: TRBJ2-3; cdr3_nt: TGTGCCAGCAGACGGGGACCCGGGAGTGCAGATACGCAGTATTTT; cdr3_aa: CASRRGPGSADTQYF
v_call: TRBV3-1; d_call: .; clone_size: many; j_call: TRBJ2-2; cdr3_nt: TGTGCCAGCAGCCAGCTGGGGGAGCTGTTTTTT; cdr3_aa: CASSQLGELFF
v_call: TRBV6-6; d_call: TRBD2; clone_size: .; j_call: TRBJ2-1; cdr3_nt: TGTGCCAGCAGTCCAGAGGGGCGCGGGGGTGTCAATGAGCAGTTCTTC; cdr3_aa: CASSPEGRGGVNEQFF
v_call: TRBV5-1; d_call: TRBD1; clone_size: .; j_call: TRBJ1-3; cdr3_nt: TGCGCCAGCAGCCCGGGACAGACTCTCTCTGGAAACACCATATATTTT; cdr3_aa: CASSPGQTLSGNTIYF